This T cell receptor beta chain was recovered during a study of T cells in Graves' hyperthyroidism and ophthalmopathy. Regarding the study as a whole: Among clonotypes expanded in thyroid above 0.001, most were also found in blood.

Amplification of TCR beta CDR3 regions was performed using RNA transcripts as template. The primer set for the first-round RT-PCR of the TCR CDR3 was HTBI. TCRdb reprocessed the multiplex PCR reads via MiXCR and lists one record per CDR3 protein. The sample includes roughly 500,000 distinct CDR3 sequences, about half of them seen just once. This clonotype showed up many times. Antigen unknown. The CDR3 sequence is 12 residues long. CDR1 is SGHRS, CDR2 YFSETQ, per germline. Trimming shortened V by 2 bases and J by 3 bases, and 5 bases separated the two germline ends. This chain uses TRBV5-1 with TRBJ1-2, with D unresolved. The sample was peripheral blood or thyroid tissue (not recorded which). This TCR was sampled from an adult woman with Graves' disease, either hyperthyroidism or ophthalmopathy (not recorded which). CDR3 DNA sequence: TGCGCCAGCAGCTTTCGGGACTATGGCTACACCTTC. Its protein product is CASSFRDYGYTF.